This entry lists 15 T cell receptor beta chains sequenced from one sample in a study of T cells after yellow fever vaccination. TCRdb fed the 5' RACE reads into MiXCR, producing one record per CDR3 protein. There are around 350,000 distinct CDR3 sequences in the sample; about 6.2% occur only once, and about 15% lies in the top ten. Sequenced material: PBMCs, taken 5 days after the yellow fever booster vaccination. Receptor source: a man aged 30 to 45 who received the YFV17D yellow fever vaccine.

V gene TRBV5-1 combines with J gene TRBJ2-2; D is perhaps TRBD2 (5 bases). CDR3 length: 16 amino acids. Between the trimmed V and J ends, which lost 4 bases and 0 bases, there was a span of 13 bases. Germline V gives CDR1 SGHRS, CDR2 YFSETQ. CDR3 DNA: TGCGCCAGCAGCCTCGAGAGCGGAGCGAACACCGGGGAGCTGTTTTTT. It yields the protein CASSLESGANTGELFF. The full variable domain, with the rest looked up from reference TRBV5-1 and TRBJ2-2, is KAGVTQTPRYLIKTRGQQVTLSCSPISGHRSVSWYQQTPGQGLQFLFEYFSETQRNKGNFPGRFSGRQFSNSRSEMNVSTLELGDSALYLCASSLESGANTGELFFGEGSRLTVL.

This clonotype was recorded a few times. The chain carries TRBV29-1 and TRBJ2-7, with D perhaps assigned TRBD1 or TRBD2 (5 bases each). The CDR3 length is 15 residues. Trimming took 1 base from V and 1 from J, leaving 14 bases between them. The V gene's germline CDR1 is SQVTM and CDR2 ANQGSEA. CDR3 residues: CSVEARDLGSYEQYF. The CDR3 DNA reads TGCAGCGTTGAAGCTCGGGACCTAGGGTCCTACGAGCAGTACTTC.

The table lists this clonotype with a few counts. The chain couples TRBV27 to TRBJ2-5; a possible D gene is TRBD2 (5 bases). Between the trimmed V and J ends, which lost 5 bases and 5 bases, there was a span of 18 bases. The CDR3 consists of 15 residues. Germline CDR1 and CDR2: MNHEY and SMNVEV (reference sequence). The CDR3: CASSPPGRFKETQYF. CDR3 in DNA: TGTGCCAGCAGTCCCCCGGGGAGATTTAAGGAGACCCAGTACTTC.

This clonotype was seen repeatedly, ten times or more. A read error may account for a junction end that differs from germline. The chain joins TRBV15 to TRBJ2-7; 11 nucleotides line up with TRBD2. CDR3 length: 20 residues. From germline, CDR1 is LNHNV and CDR2 YYDKDF (reference sequence). CDR3 nucleotide sequence: TGTGCCACCAGCCGAGATACTCTAGCGGGAGGCTCCTTTAGGTCCTACGAGCAGTACTTC. As protein: CATSRDTLAGGSFRSYEQYF.

The chain is built from TRBV14 and TRBJ2-1, with D possibly called TRBD1 or TRBD2 (5 bases each). The CDR3 is made up of 12 amino acids. Germline loops: CDR1 SGHDN, CDR2 FVKESK. Trimming pared 1 base from V and 7 bases from J, leaving 5 bases between. The CDR3 bases are TGTGCCAGCAGCCAAGGGGGGAATGAGCAGTTCTTC. It yields the protein CASSQGGNEQFF.

V usage is TRBV19 and J usage is TRBJ2-1; 14 bases line up with TRBD2. V shed 0 bases, J shed 7 bases, and the junction held 2 bases outside the gene matches. The CDR3 totals 16 residues. The germline V gene encodes CDR1 LNHDA and CDR2 SQIVND (reference sequence). CDR3 in amino acids: CASSIEGLAGGNEQFF. The CDR3 DNA is TGTGCCAGTAGTATAGAAGGACTAGCGGGAGGAAATGAGCAGTTCTTC.

The genes are TRBV11-2 and TRBJ2-5; 8 nucleotides align to TRBD2. The germline V gene encodes CDR1 SGHAT and CDR2 FQNNGV. J lost 2 bases, V lost 1 base, and 3 bases had no gene match. CDR3 length: 15 amino acids. The CDR3 reads CASSLVLAAQETQYF. The CDR3 nucleotides read TGTGCCAGCAGCTTAGTACTAGCGGCACAAGAGACCCAGTACTTC.

This clonotype came up a few times. The genes are TRBV18 and TRBJ2-7, with 11 bases fitting TRBD2. The CDR3 covers 17 residues. CDR1 KGHSH and CDR2 LQKENI come from the germline V gene. V gave up 0 bases and J gave up 7 bases; unmatched junction bases: 11. CDR3 nucleotides: TGTGCCAGCTCACCACCGGGTAGCGGGAGGGCTTCGGGAGAGCAGTACTTC. Its translation is CASSPPGSGRASGEQYF.

This clonotype occurred a few times. V and J are TRBV5-1 and TRBJ2-3; D is possibly TRBD2 (5 bases). The CDR3 has 15 amino acids. Germline V CDR1 and CDR2: SGHRS, YFSETQ. With 4 bases removed from V and 5 bases from J, the gap between germline ends came to 17 bases. CDR3 nucleotide sequence: TGCGCCAGCAGCCCCAGAGGCCGAGGGAGAGATACGCAGTATTTT. This sequence encodes CASSPRGRGRDTQYF.

This clonotype was detected ten times or more. This chain connects TRBV12-3 or TRBV12-4 to TRBJ2-3; perhaps TRBD2 as D (5 bases). Trimming stripped 4 bases from V and 7 bases from J, with 9 bases between. The CDR3 totals 12 residues. The chain's CDR3 is CASSSGINTQYF. The CDR3 DNA sequence: TGTGCCAGCAGTTCCGGGATCAATACGCAGTATTTT.

This clonotype was detected only a few times. The chain employs TRBV20-1 and TRBJ1-3; D unclear. This CDR3 comprises 16 residues. The V end lost 3 bases, the J end lost 0 bases, and 15 bases lay between the germline ends. Per germline, CDR1 DFQATT and CDR2 SNEGSKA (reference sequence). Here the CDR3 DNA reads TGCAGTGCTAGTCGTCCCGACACTACCTCTGGAAACACCATATATTTT. Amino acids: CSASRPDTTSGNTIYF.

This clonotype has at least ten counts. The rearrangement links TRBV10-3 to TRBJ2-7; D perhaps matches TRBD2 (5 bases). The CDR3 contains 11 residues. V was clipped by 3 bases and J by 9 bases, with 9 bases between them. Germline V gene data show CDR1 as ENHRY and CDR2 as SYGVKD. CDR3 DNA sequence: TGTGCCATCAGTGACGGGGTGGGGCAGTACTTC. This sequence encodes CAISDGVGQYF.

The CDR3 bases are TGTGCCAGCAGCATCGGGACCACGGAAGCTTTCTTT. Translation: CASSIGTTEAFF. The chain is built from TRBV5-5 and TRBJ1-1, with D perhaps matching TRBD1 (5 bases). Germline-derived CDR1 and CDR2 are SGHKS and YYEKEE (reference sequence). The length of the CDR3 is 12 residues. With 4 bases removed from V and 8 bases from J, the gap between germline ends came to 12 bases.

This clonotype was found many times. The V gene is TRBV6-5, the J gene TRBJ2-5; D is perhaps TRBD2 (6 bases). Germline assignment: CDR1 MNHEY and CDR2 SVGAGI. There are 14 residues in the CDR3. Trimming removed 4 bases at V and 3 bases at J, with 12 bases between. The CDR3 protein is CASSSDWGEETQYF. The CDR3 DNA is TGTGCCAGCAGTTCGGACTGGGGGGAAGAGACCCAGTACTTC.

The V and J genes are TRBV10-2 and TRBJ1-1; possibly TRBD1 for D (6 bases). Germline V CDR1 and CDR2: WSHSY, SAAADI. This CDR3 is built from 16 residues. The V and J ends lost 6 bases and 0 bases respectively, with 17 bases between them. In DNA, the CDR3 is TGCGCCAGCAGGAAAACAGGGTTGAGGATGAACACTGAAGCTTTCTTT. Protein: CASRKTGLRMNTEAFF.